This T cell receptor (beta chain) was recorded in a study of OX40 agonist ivuxolimab in advanced cancers. Study background: Melanoma, hepatocellular carcinoma, head and neck or renal cell cancer occurred in dose-escalation patients.

Method: immunoSEQ multiplex PCR; TCRdb's copy keeps in-frame clones and lacks some. The sample consists of 70,000 to 95,000 clones, approximately 91% of them appearing once. To note about this clone: Its target is not known.

Study outcomes and limitations: Several nonresponders also turned out to have low normalized T-cell clonal expansion. Blood T cells, both CD4+ and CD8+, expanded clonally by week 6 at 0.1 to 3.0 mg/kg.

V was clipped by 2 bases and J by 1 base, with 5 bases between them. The V gene's germline CDR1 is ENHRY and CDR2 SYGVKD. The CDR3 totals 13 residues. Autoimmune disease history or systemic immunosuppression disqualified patients. The source material was CD4+ or CD8+ T cells sorted from blood, sampled in a trial of the OX40 agonist ivuxolimab. This TCR derives from an adult with an advanced solid tumor such as melanoma, head and neck, liver or kidney cancer. The chain carries TRBV10-3 and TRBJ1-1; D remains ambiguous. Here the CDR3 DNA reads TGTGCCATCAGTGAGGGGCCGAACACTGAAGCTTTCTTT. The encoded protein is CAISEGPNTEAFF.